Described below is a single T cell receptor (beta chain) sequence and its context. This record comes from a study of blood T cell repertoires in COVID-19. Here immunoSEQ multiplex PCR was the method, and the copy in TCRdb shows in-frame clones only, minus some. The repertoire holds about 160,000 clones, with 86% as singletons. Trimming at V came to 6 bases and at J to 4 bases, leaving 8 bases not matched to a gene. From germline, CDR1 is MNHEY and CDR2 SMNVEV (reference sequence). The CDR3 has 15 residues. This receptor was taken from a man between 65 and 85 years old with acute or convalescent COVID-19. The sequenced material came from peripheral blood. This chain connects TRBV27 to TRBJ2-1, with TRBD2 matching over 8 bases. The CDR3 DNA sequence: TGTGCCAGCAGGGTTCCTTCGGGAGGGTACAATGAGCAGTTCTTC. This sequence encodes CASRVPSGGYNEQFF.